This is a list of T cell receptor beta chains from one sample in a study of regulatory T cells in long-lasting Graves disease. In TCRdb, the multiplex PCR reads were re-called with MiXCR into one record per CDR3 protein. The data contain over 500,000 distinct CDR3 sequences, roughly 15% of them singletons. This sample also appeared in a second study, on T cells in Graves' hyperthyroidism and ophthalmopathy.

The sample consisted of peripheral blood mononuclear cells (PBMCs), taken at new diagnosis, from a patient treated with antithyroid drugs. Source of these receptors: a woman in her twenties or thirties with Graves disease. Both conserved end residues are part of each CDR3. D genes are given only for firm matches. The size field is filled for only some rows; it gives once, few, many or a size class.

V gene: TRBV25-1
J gene: TRBJ2-3
clone size: few
D gene: .
CDR3 protein: CASSELWDTQYF
CDR3 DNA: TGTGCCAGCAGTGAATTGTGGGATACGCAGTATTTT

V gene: TRBV5-5
J gene: TRBJ2-5
clone size: .
D gene: .
CDR3 protein: CASSLGDMEPETQYF
CDR3 DNA: TGTGCCAGCAGCTTGGGTGACATGGAGCCGGAGACCCAGTACTTC

V gene: TRBV5-1
J gene: TRBJ1-1
clone size: many
D gene: .
CDR3 protein: CASSLEVKGAEAFF
CDR3 DNA: TGCGCCAGCAGCTTGGAGGTGAAGGGCGCTGAAGCTTTCTTT

V gene: TRBV24-1
J gene: TRBJ1-1
clone size: many
D gene: .
CDR3 protein: CATSSLTEAFF
CDR3 DNA: TGTGCCACCAGCAGTTTAACTGAAGCTTTCTTT

V gene: TRBV28
J gene: TRBJ1-2
clone size: many
D gene: TRBD1
CDR3 protein: CASLKLRGHRKSDGYTF
CDR3 DNA: TGTGCCAGCCTTAAACTGAGGGGGCACCGAAAGAGCGACGGCTACACCTTC

V gene: TRBV7-9
J gene: TRBJ1-6
clone size: .
D gene: .
CDR3 protein: CASSLGQVYQPLHF
CDR3 DNA: TGTGCCAGCAGCTTAGGACAGGTCTACCAACCCCTCCACTTT

V gene: TRBV7-2
J gene: TRBJ1-2
clone size: .
D gene: .
CDR3 protein: CASTFKTSGGGKFYGYTF
CDR3 DNA: TGTGCCAGCACCTTTAAGACCTCCGGGGGGGGAAAATTCTATGGCTACACCTTC

V gene: TRBV3-1
J gene: TRBJ1-5
clone size: few
D gene: .
CDR3 protein: CASSQAGYNQPQHF
CDR3 DNA: TGTGCCAGCAGCCAAGCCGGCTACAATCAGCCCCAGCATTTT

V gene: TRBV28
J gene: TRBJ2-7
clone size: few
D gene: .
CDR3 protein: CASRPRLERTGYEQYF
CDR3 DNA: TGTGCCAGCAGACCTCGACTGGAGAGGACCGGCTACGAGCAGTACTTC

V gene: TRBV6-2/TRBV6-3
J gene: TRBJ1-2
clone size: many
D gene: .
CDR3 protein: CASSYRDALVRYTF
CDR3 DNA: TGTGCCAGCAGTTACCGGGACGCCCTGGTCCGCTACACCTTC

V gene: TRBV30
J gene: TRBJ1-5
clone size: many
D gene: .
CDR3 protein: CAWSGGEGGNQPQHF
CDR3 DNA: TGTGCCTGGAGTGGGGGGGAGGGAGGCAATCAGCCCCAGCATTTT

V gene: TRBV20-1
J gene: TRBJ1-2
clone size: few
D gene: TRBD1
CDR3 protein: CSAKTQGSGGYTF
CDR3 DNA: TGCAGTGCTAAAACACAGGGGTCCGGTGGCTACACCTTC